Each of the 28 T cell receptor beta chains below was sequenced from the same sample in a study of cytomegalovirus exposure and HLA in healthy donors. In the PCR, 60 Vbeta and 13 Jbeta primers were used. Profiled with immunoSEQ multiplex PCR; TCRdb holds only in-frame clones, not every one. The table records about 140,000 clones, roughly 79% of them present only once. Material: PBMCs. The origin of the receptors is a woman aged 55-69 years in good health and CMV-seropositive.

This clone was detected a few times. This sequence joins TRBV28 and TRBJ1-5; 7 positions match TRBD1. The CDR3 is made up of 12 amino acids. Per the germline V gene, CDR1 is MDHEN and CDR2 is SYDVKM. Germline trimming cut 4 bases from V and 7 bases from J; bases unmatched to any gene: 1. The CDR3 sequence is CASSSGGQPQHF. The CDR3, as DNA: TGTGCCAGCAGTTCAGGGGGGCAGCCCCAGCATTTT.

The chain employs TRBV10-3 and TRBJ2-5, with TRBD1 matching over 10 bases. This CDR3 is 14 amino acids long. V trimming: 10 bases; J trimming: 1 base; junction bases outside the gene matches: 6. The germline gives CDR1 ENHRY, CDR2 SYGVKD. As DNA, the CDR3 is TGTGCCACCCAGGGACAGGGGACCCAAGAGACCCAGTACTTC. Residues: CATQGQGTQETQYF.

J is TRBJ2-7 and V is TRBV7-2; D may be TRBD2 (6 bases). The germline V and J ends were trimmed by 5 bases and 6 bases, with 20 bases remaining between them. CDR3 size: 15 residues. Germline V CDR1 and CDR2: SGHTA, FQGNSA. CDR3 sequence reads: CASSPSVGGFVEQYF. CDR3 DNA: TGTGCCAGCAGCCCCTCCGTTGGGGGGTTTGTCGAGCAGTACTTC.

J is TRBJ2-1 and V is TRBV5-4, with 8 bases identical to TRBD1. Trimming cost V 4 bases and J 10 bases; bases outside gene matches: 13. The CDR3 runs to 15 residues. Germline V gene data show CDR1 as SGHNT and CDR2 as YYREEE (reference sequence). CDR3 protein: CASSHKTGAAREQFF. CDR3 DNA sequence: TGTGCCAGCAGCCATAAGACAGGGGCCGCAAGGGAGCAGTTCTTC.

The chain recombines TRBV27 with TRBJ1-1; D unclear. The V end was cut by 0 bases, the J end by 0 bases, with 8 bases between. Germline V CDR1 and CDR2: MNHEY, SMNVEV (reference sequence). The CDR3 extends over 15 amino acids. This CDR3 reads CASSLSAVMNTEAFF. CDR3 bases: TGTGCCAGCAGTTTATCGGCAGTGATGAACACTGAAGCTTTCTTT.

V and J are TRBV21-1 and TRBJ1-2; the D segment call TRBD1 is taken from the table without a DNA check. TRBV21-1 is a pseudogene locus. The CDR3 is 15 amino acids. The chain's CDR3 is CASSCPTGGFYGYTF. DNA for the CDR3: TGTGCCAGCAGCTGCCCGACAGGGGGGTTCTATGGCTACACCTTC.

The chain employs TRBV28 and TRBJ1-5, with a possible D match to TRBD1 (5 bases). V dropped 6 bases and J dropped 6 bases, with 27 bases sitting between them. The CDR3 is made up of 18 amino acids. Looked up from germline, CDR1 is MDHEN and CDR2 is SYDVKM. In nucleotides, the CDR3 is TGTGCCAGCAGCTTCCAAATAGCGGGGCGTAGCGGGATTCAGCCCCAGCATTTT. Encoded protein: CASSFQIAGRSGIQPQHF.

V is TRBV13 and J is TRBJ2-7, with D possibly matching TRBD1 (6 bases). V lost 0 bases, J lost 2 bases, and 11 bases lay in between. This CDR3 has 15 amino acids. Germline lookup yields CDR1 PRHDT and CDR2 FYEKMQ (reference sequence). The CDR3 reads CASSLGQGMTYEQYF. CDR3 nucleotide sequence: TGTGCCAGCAGCTTAGGACAGGGAATGACCTACGAGCAGTACTTC.

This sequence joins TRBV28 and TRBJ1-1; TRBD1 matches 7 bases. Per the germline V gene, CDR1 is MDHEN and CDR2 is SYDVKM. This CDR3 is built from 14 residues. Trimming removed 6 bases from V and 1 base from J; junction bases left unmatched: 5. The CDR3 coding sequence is TGTGCCAGCAGACTGACAGGGCCGAACACTGAAGCTTTCTTT. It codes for CASRLTGPNTEAFF.

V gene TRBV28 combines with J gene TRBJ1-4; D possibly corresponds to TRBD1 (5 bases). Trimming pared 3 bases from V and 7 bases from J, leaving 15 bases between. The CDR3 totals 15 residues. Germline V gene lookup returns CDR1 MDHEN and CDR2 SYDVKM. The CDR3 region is CASSFNRGRAEKLFF. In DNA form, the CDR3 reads TGTGCCAGCAGTTTTAACCGGGGGAGGGCTGAAAAACTGTTTTTT.

The CDR3 coding sequence is TGCGCCAGCAGCTTGGAGGAGGGTGGTGACTATGGCTACACCTTC. Translated: CASSLEEGGDYGYTF. The chain employs TRBV5-1 and TRBJ1-2; unclear D gene. V was trimmed by 0 bases and J by 3 bases, leaving 12 bases between them. This CDR3 is built from 15 residues. Germline values: CDR1 SGHRS, CDR2 YFSETQ.

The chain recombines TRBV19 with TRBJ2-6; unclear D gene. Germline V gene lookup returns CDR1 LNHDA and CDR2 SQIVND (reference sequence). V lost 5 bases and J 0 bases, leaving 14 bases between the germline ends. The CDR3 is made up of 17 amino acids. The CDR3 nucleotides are TGTGCCAGTAGTGTAAACTACAAGCTCTCTGGGGCCAACGTCCTGACTTTC. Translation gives CASSVNYKLSGANVLTF. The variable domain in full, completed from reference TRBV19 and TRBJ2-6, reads DGGITQSPKYLFRKEGQNVTLSCEQNLNHDAMYWYRQDPGQGLRLIYYSQIVNDFQKGDIAEGYSVSREKKESFPLTVTSAQKNPTAFYLCASSVNYKLSGANVLTFGAGSRLTVL.

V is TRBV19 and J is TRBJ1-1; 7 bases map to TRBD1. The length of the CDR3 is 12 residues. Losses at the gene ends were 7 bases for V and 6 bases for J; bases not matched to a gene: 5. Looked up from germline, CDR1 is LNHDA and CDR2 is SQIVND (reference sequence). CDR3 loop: CASIGTAPEAFF. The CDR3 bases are TGTGCCAGTATCGGGACAGCCCCTGAAGCTTTCTTT. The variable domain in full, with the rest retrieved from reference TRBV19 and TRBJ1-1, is DGGITQSPKYLFRKEGQNVTLSCEQNLNHDAMYWYRQDPGQGLRLIYYSQIVNDFQKGDIAEGYSVSREKKESFPLTVTSAQKNPTAFYLCASIGTAPEAFFGQGTRLTVV.

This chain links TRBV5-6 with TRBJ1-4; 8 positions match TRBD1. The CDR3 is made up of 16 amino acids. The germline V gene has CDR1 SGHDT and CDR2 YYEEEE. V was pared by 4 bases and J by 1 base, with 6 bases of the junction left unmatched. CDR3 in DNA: TGTGCCAGCAGCGTATTTACAGGGGGAACTAATGAAAAACTGTTTTTT. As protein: CASSVFTGGTNEKLFF.

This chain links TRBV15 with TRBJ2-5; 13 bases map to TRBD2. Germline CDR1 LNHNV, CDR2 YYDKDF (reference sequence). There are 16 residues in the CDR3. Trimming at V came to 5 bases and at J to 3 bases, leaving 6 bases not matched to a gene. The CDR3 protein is CATSGTSGAFEETQYF. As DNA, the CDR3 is TGTGCCACCAGCGGGACTAGCGGGGCGTTTGAAGAGACCCAGTACTTC.

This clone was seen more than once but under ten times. Written as DNA, the CDR3 is TGTGCCAGCAGCTTAGCGCGAGATGTGACTGAAGCTTTCTTT. Translating gives CASSLARDVTEAFF. The chain employs TRBV7-9 and TRBJ1-1; D unclear. Germline V gene sequence: CDR1 SEHNR, CDR2 FQNEAQ (reference sequence). This CDR3 has 14 amino acids. V lost 0 bases to trimming and J lost 5 bases, with 10 bases between them.

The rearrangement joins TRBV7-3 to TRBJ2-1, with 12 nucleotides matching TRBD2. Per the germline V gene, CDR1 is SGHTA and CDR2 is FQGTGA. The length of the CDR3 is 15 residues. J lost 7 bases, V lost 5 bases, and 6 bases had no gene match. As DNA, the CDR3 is TGTGCCAGCAGCCCGCTAGCGGGAGGGCGGAATGAGCAGTTCTTC. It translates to CASSPLAGGRNEQFF.

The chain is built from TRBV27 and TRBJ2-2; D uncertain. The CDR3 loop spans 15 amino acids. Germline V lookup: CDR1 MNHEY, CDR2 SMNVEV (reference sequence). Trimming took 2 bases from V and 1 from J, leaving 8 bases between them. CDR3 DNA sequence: TGTGCCAGCAGTTTAGACACAGAGAACACCGGGGAGCTGTTTTTT. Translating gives CASSLDTENTGELFF.

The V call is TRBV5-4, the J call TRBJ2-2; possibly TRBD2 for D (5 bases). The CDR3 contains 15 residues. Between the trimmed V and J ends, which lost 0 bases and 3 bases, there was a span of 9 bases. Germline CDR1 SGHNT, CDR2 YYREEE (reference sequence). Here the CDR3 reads CASSLVPGDTGELFF. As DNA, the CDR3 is TGTGCCAGCAGCTTGGTTCCCGGGGACACCGGGGAGCTGTTTTTT.

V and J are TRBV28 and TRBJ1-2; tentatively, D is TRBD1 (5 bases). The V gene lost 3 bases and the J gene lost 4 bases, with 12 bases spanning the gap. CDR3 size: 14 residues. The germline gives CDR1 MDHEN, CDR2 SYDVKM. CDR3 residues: CASSFGGASYGYTF. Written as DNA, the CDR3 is TGTGCCAGCAGTTTTGGCGGGGCGAGCTATGGCTACACCTTC.

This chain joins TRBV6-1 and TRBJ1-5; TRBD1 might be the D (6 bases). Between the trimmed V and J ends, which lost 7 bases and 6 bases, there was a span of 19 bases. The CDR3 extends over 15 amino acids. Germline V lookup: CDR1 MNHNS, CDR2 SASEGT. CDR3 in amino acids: CASIGNWGLGQPQHF. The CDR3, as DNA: TGTGCCAGCATCGGGAATTGGGGGCTGGGTCAGCCCCAGCATTTT.

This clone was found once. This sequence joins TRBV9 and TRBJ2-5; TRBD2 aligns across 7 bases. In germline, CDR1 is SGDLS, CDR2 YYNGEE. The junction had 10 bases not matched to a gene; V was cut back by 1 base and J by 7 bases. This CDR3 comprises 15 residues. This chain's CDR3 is CASSVYGGGLGTQYF. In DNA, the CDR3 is TGTGCCAGCAGCGTATATGGGGGGGGACTGGGGACCCAGTACTTC.

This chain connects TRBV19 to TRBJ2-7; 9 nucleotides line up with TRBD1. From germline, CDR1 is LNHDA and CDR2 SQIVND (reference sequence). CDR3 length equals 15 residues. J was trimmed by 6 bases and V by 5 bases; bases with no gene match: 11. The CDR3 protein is CASSHRDRASLEQYF. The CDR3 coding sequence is TGTGCCAGTAGTCACCGGGACAGGGCCTCCCTCGAGCAGTACTTC.

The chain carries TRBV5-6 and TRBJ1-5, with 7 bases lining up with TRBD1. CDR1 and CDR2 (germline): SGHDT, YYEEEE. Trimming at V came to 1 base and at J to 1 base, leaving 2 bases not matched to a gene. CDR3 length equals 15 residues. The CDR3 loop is CASSLRDRSNQPQHF. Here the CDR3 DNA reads TGTGCCAGCAGCTTGAGGGACAGAAGCAATCAGCCCCAGCATTTT.

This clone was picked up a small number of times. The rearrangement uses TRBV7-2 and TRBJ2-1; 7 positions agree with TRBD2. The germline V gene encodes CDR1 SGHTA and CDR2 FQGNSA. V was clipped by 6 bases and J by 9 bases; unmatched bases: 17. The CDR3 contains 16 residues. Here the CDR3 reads CASRPGGSVQGGEQFF. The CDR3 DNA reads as TGTGCCAGCAGGCCAGGCGGGAGTGTTCAAGGAGGTGAGCAGTTCTTC.

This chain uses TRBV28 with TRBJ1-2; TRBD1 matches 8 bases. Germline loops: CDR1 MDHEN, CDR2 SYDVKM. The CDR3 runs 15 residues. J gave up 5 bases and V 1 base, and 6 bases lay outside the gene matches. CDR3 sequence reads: CASSLSGQGGYGYTF. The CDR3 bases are TGTGCCAGCAGTTTATCTGGACAGGGCGGGTATGGCTACACCTTC.

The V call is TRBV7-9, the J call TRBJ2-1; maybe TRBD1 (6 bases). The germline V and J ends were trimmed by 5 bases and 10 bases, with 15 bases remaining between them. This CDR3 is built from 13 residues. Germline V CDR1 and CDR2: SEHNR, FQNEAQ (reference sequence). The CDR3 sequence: CASSHRASPEQFF. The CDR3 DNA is TGTGCCAGCAGCCACAGGGCCAGCCCGGAGCAGTTCTTC. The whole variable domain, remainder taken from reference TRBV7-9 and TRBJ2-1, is DTGVSQNPRHKITKRGQNVTFRCDPISEHNRLYWYRQTLGQGPEFLTYFQNEAQLEKSRLLSDRFSAERPKGSFSTLEIQRTEQGDSAMYLCASSHRASPEQFFGPGTRLTVL.

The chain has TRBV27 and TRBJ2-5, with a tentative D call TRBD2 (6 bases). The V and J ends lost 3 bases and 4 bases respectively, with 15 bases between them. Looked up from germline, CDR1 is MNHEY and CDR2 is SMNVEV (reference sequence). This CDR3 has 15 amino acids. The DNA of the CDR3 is TGTGCCAGCAGTTTGTTCGGGGGAGAAATAGAGACCCAGTACTTC. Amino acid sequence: CASSLFGGEIETQYF.